The rows below give T cell receptor beta chains drawn from one sample of a study of T cell responses to AZD1222 COVID-19 vaccine. The protocol was immunoSEQ multiplex PCR, while the TCRdb copy is restricted to in-frame clones and leaves out a portion. Of about 140,000 clones listed, 91% are singletons. Here the sequenced sample was peripheral blood, taken 28 days after the second dose of the MenACWY control vaccine. These receptors were collected from an adult who received the MenACWY meningococcal vaccine as a control. CDR3s include the opening cysteine and the closing phenylalanine or tryptophan. The D gene is left open where the match is weak. The listing skips clone size in some rows; elsewhere it reads once, few, many or a size class.

V gene	J gene	D gene	clone size	CDR3 DNA	CDR3 protein
TRBV29-1	TRBJ1-2	-	-	TGCAGCGTTGAAGCCACCGACAGTGGCAGTGGCTACACCTTC	CSVEATDSGSGYTF
TRBV9	TRBJ2-2	-	-	TGTGCCAGCAGTGTTACAGGGCAGAACACCGGGGAGCTGTTTTTT	CASSVTGQNTGELFF
TRBV10-3	TRBJ1-3	TRBD1	-	TGTGCCATCCTCCAAACCAGGGGGGGAAGAAACACCATATATTTT	CAILQTRGGRNTIYF
TRBV6-6	TRBJ2-3	-	few	TGTGCCAGCAGTTACTCCTCGGCGGATTCCACAGATACGCAGTATTTT	CASSYSSADSTDTQYF
TRBV5-1	TRBJ2-1	-	-	TGCGCCAGCAGCTTGGGTACTACCGGCAATGAGCAGTTCTTC	CASSLGTTGNEQFF
TRBV2	TRBJ2-7	-	-	TGTGCCAGCACTTTAGACGGGATGGTTTCCTACGAGCAGTACTTC	CASTLDGMVSYEQYF
TRBV19	TRBJ2-5	-	-	TGTGCCAGTAGTACCGGGGCCGACTGGGGGCAAGAGACCCAGTACTTC	CASSTGADWGQETQYF
TRBV4-3	TRBJ2-4	TRBD1	-	TGCGCCAGCAGCCAGGATGGACAGGGAGTAGCCAAAAACATTCAGTACTTC	CASSQDGQGVAKNIQYF
TRBV7-9	TRBJ1-2	-	-	TGTGCCAGCAGCTTAAATTTGAGAGGCTACACCTTC	CASSLNLRGYTF
TRBV30	TRBJ1-2	-	-	TGTGCCTGGAGTGCCTACGAGGGCGGCTACACCTTC	CAWSAYEGGYTF
TRBV30	TRBJ2-7	-	-	TGTGCCTGGAGTGTTTTAGGGGGCTCCTACGAGCAGTACTTC	CAWSVLGGSYEQYF
TRBV7-8	TRBJ1-5	TRBD1	-	TGTGCCAGCAGCTCGGTGACAGGGGGCAATAGCAATCAGCCCCAGCATTTT	CASSSVTGGNSNQPQHF
TRBV7-2	TRBJ2-5	-	few	TGTGCCAGCAGCACTAATTCGGGACTTCAAGAGACCCAGTACTTC	CASSTNSGLQETQYF
TRBV7-3	TRBJ2-6	-	-	TGTGCCAGCAGCAGCTACAGAGTCTCTGGGGCCAACGTCCTGACTTTC	CASSSYRVSGANVLTF
TRBV7-2	TRBJ1-3	-	few	TGTGCCAGCAGTTGGACCGACCCTGGAAACACCATATATTTT	CASSWTDPGNTIYF